This entry concerns a single T cell receptor (beta chain). The antigen remains undetermined. This specimen belongs to a study of T cell repertoires in ileal Crohn's disease. Across the study: About half received postoperative treatment, about a dozen with thiopurines and around 18 anti-TNF. Biopsies of inflamed ileum from the surgical specimen form M0 samples. Notes on the study in general: Clonal expansions were more frequent in active smokers than non-smokers at surgery. High-frequency clones were more common in sorted CD8 than CD4 cells.

Trimming left V 0 bases short and J 6 bases short, with 9 bases between. Germline CDR1 SGHVS, CDR2 FQNEAQ. The CDR3 loop spans 15 amino acids. As for time point: inflamed ileum from the surgical specimen. Libraries were prepared by immunoSEQ multiplex PCR; TCRdb keeps only in-frame clonotypes and omits some of them. The data show around 15,000 clones, approximately 80% seen once. The sequencing sample was made of ileal tissue. This clonotype was sampled from an adult with Crohn's disease. The V call is TRBV7-8, the J call TRBJ1-6; TRBD1 might be the D (5 bases). This CDR3 reads CASSLAGLGNSPLHF. CDR3 in DNA: TGTGCCAGCAGCTTAGCGGGGCTGGGTAATTCACCCCTCCACTTT.